The clone carrying this T cell receptor (beta chain) was detected only once. Seattle patient enrollment occurred during active infection, with longitudinal follow-up thereafter. The sample comes from a study of blood T cell repertoires in COVID-19. Across the whole study: Some COVID-19 samples were acute and others convalescent; all came from the United States, Italy and Spain. The cDNA or gDNA used as material had been derived from T cells, B-cell-depleted T cells, or PBMCs.

TCRdb keeps only in-frame clones here, not all; method: immunoSEQ multiplex PCR. The sample contains a few hundred thousand clones, approximately 86% of which appear only once. V was trimmed by 4 bases and J by 2 bases, leaving 9 bases between them. The CDR3 has 14 residues. From germline, CDR1 is SGHRS and CDR2 YFSETQ. This clonotype was obtained from a woman in her sixties with COVID-19, enrolled during active disease. V and J are TRBV5-1 and TRBJ1-4, with TRBD1 as a possible D gene (5 bases). The sample was peripheral blood. The CDR3 loop reads CASSGQATNEKLFF. The CDR3 DNA reads TGCGCCAGCAGCGGACAAGCGACTAATGAAAAACTGTTTTTT.